The clone carrying this T cell receptor (beta chain) was recorded at least ten times. The CDR3 has 15 residues. Between the trimmed V and J ends, which lost 1 base and 2 bases, there was a span of 12 bases. Germline V gives CDR1 SSHAT, CDR2 FNYEAQ (reference sequence). The source of the sample is a study of blood T cell repertoires in COVID-19. Looking at the study overall: Collection of acute and convalescent COVID-19 samples took place in the United States, Italy and Spain. T cells, B-cell-depleted T cells, or PBMCs provided the cDNA or gDNA that served as material.

Original data processing: Reference gene primer amplification in the assay estimated nucleated cell counts. Here immunoSEQ multiplex PCR was the method, and the copy in TCRdb shows in-frame clones only, minus some. V, J and clone size were drawn from that table, and D and trimming were deduced from the DNA. Altogether some 120,000 clones are present, about 80% being singletons, with the ten largest covering 7.5%. The sequence was collected from an older man with active or convalescent COVID-19. Material: peripheral blood. V usage is TRBV7-7 and J usage is TRBJ2-7; tentatively, D is TRBD2 (5 bases). CDR3 nucleotides: TGTGCCAGCAGCTTAGGTGCGGGTCCGACCTACGAGCAGTACTTC. This encodes CASSLGAGPTYEQYF.